The rows below give T cell receptor beta chains drawn from one sample of a study of EBV T-cell therapy then PD-1 blockade in nasopharyngeal carcinoma. Here immunoSEQ multiplex PCR was the method, and the copy in TCRdb shows in-frame clones only, minus some. The repertoire holds 20,000 to 25,000 clones, with 65% to 85% as singletons. These receptors have no identified antigens. The input for sequencing was CD8+ T cells from blood, taken at day -245 from a patient whose treatment included autologous EBV-specific T cells and nivolumab. The receptors originated from a man aged 35-49 years with nasopharyngeal carcinoma. CDR3s include the opening cysteine and the closing phenylalanine or tryptophan. Each record gives: V gene, CDR3 protein.

v_call: TRBV6-4
cdr3_aa: CASSPGGEDGELFF

v_call: TRBV4-3
cdr3_aa: CASSQDAGDYEQYF

v_call: TRBV12-3/TRBV12-4
cdr3_aa: CASGAGGGEQFF

v_call: TRBV3-1/TRBV3-2
cdr3_aa: CASSQVLNTEAFF

v_call: TRBV27
cdr3_aa: CASSLMGVNQPQHF

v_call: TRBV6-1
cdr3_aa: CASSEGLGNTGELFF

v_call: TRBV5-1
cdr3_aa: CASSFSPGGAEKLFF

v_call: TRBV24-1
cdr3_aa: CATGVKQPQHF

v_call: TRBV28
cdr3_aa: CASSDLGHRTDTQYF

v_call: TRBV19
cdr3_aa: CASTLGVVDDEKLFF